The subject of this entry is one T cell receptor beta chain. After removal of 1 base from V and 4 bases from J, the junction contained 15 bases not matched to a gene. Germline CDR1 MNHEY, CDR2 SVGAGI. The CDR3 covers 18 residues. The data originate from a study of type 1 and type 2 diabetes patients. On the study more broadly: Samples came from type 1 diabetic, type 2 diabetic or nondiabetic people, recruited in China.

The PCR template was genomic DNA. Multiplex PCR with 30 forward and 13 reverse primers amplified the TCR beta CDR3. From the multiplex PCR reads, TCRdb called clonotypes with MiXCR, one entry per CDR3 protein. The sample includes fewer than 350,000 distinct CDR3 sequences, around 50% seen only once; the top ten take approximately 15%. V gene TRBV6-5 combines with J gene TRBJ1-1, with 7 bases fitting TRBD1. Sequenced material: peripheral blood mononuclear cells (PBMCs). The clonotype originates from a man aged 18 to 30 with type 2 diabetes. CDR3 DNA sequence: TGTGCCAGCAGTTACTACCCCCCCAGGGGGGGTCCAGGCACTGAAGCTTTCTTT. Amino acid sequence: CASSYYPPRGGPGTEAFF.